The TCR beta chain described here comes from a study of identifying expanded T cells in peripheral blood. Study-wide results and limits: About 1.2 clones differed between technical replicates, versus roughly 16 and 20 over time.

A note on this clone: Its antigen is not known.

Trimming pared 4 bases from V and 1 base from J, leaving 23 bases between. The V gene's germline CDR1 is SGHRS and CDR2 YFSETQ. CDR3 size: 18 residues. TCRdb keeps only in-frame clones here, not all; method: immunoSEQ multiplex PCR. The sample includes about 85,000 clones, 70% to 90% of them seen just once. This receptor was taken from a person between 18 and 75 years old in good health. This chain links TRBV5-1 with TRBJ2-5, with D possibly called TRBD1 or TRBD2 (5 bases each). The sequencing input was blood. Written as DNA, the CDR3 is TGCGCCAGCAGCGGGCTGCCCCCCCAATGGGACGGCCAAGAGACCCAGTACTTC. Translating it yields CASSGLPPQWDGQETQYF.